The T cell receptor beta chain described here comes from a study of early T cells in non-severe SARS-CoV-2 infection. Study-wide context: With bulk RNA from unsorted whole blood as input, sequencing yielded unpaired chains.

The study, taken as a whole, reports: Using VDJdb, the matching emphasized anti-spike CD8 responses while missing private and CD4 specificities.

Separate cDNA molecules each had unique molecular identifiers attached to them. MiXCR was run by TCRdb on the 5' RACE reads, yielding one entry per CDR3 protein. The table lists around 46,000 distinct CDR3 sequences, 5.4% of them singletons. The CDR3 covers 14 residues. The V gene lost 3 bases and the J gene lost 5 bases, with 13 bases spanning the gap. Germline CDR1 SGHVS, CDR2 FQNEAQ. A few counts support this clonotype. Its cognate antigen is unknown. The receptor was isolated from an adult who was a healthcare worker with PCR-confirmed SARS-CoV-2 infection or an uninfected control (not recorded which). The source was whole blood, collected at baseline. V usage is TRBV7-8 and J usage is TRBJ2-5; D is uncertain. The CDR3 DNA reads TGTGCCAGCAGCTTTGGGTCGGCCTCTGAGACCCAGTACTTC. Translation gives CASSFGSASETQYF.